This T cell receptor beta chain comes out of a study of Ad26.COV2.S vaccination and SARS-CoV-2 variants. Whole-study context: Doses of Ad26.COV2.S were injected into muscle once or twice, 56 days apart.

As to treatment: 15 to 20 received Ad26.COV2.S at low or high dose, single or two shots; a few received placebo; per-sample allocation not given. It was on day 63 after the first vaccine or placebo injection that samples were taken. TCRdb's table, derived via immunoSEQ multiplex PCR, lists solely in-frame clones and lacks some. The sample carries about 280,000 clones, 80% to 90% recorded once. The input for sequencing was peripheral blood, taken in a trial of Ad26.COV2.S vaccine versus placebo. This clonotype was sampled from a person aged 18-60 years who received the Ad26.COV2.S COVID-19 vaccine or a placebo.

In DNA, the CDR3 is TGCGCCAGCAGCAGAGGGACGGAAGAGACCCAGTACTTC. It yields the protein CASSRGTEETQYF. This chain joins TRBV5-1 and TRBJ2-5; tentatively, D is TRBD1 or TRBD2 (5 bases each). Germline CDR1 reads SGHRS; CDR2 reads YFSETQ. The CDR3 has 13 residues. V shed 4 bases and J shed 3 bases, with 10 bases lying between them.